The entry below gives a single T cell receptor beta chain sequence along with its context. Its antigen target is currently unknown. No per-base quality is available; no much larger clone lies one base away. Libraries were prepared through RT-PCR. Sequencing was performed on an Illumina HiSeq 2500. TCRdb cleaned the public reads at Q25 with fastp, built clones with MiXCR and kept in-frame beta chains. Each CDR3 protein appears once, grouped with its most common genes and DNA. The sample includes about 780,000 distinct CDR3 sequences, with less than 20% observed a single time. Approximately 10% of the sample goes to the ten largest clones. The sample originates from a study of response to subunit inactivated influenza vaccine (dated by TCRdb to between 2018 and 2020). In terms of the full investigation: The study used deep quantitative T cell receptor repertoire profiling to track responses to a trivalent subunit inactivated influenza vaccine.

Summary of the overall study and its limitations: It was suggested by the authors that each seasonal influenza vaccination may recruit only a limited number of new T cells.

The CDR3 starts with the cysteine, ends with the phenylalanine, and has 16 residues. Only CDR3 DNA is held: 48 bases, read in frame from base 1. CDR1 and CDR2 are drawn from the germline V gene: SGHDT, YYEEEE. The germline V and J ends show losses of 2 bases and 1 base respectively, and no gene match explains 2 bases of the junction. The chain is assembled from TRBV5-6 and TRBJ2-2, and TRBD1 aligns with 10 junction nucleotides. This sequence was found in a man between 50 and 59 years old who received an inactivated influenza vaccine. Donor details come from another sample of the same person, matched by shared clones. Sample: PBMCs from blood, taken roughly 5 days after vaccination. The CDR3 region reads CASSFGTGVNTGELFF. The DNA sequence follows: TGTGCCAGCAGCTTTGGGACAGGGGTGAACACCGGGGAGCTGTTTTTT.